This T cell receptor beta chain came from a study of cytomegalovirus exposure and HLA in healthy donors (dated by TCRdb to about 2017). As for the study more broadly: An earlier analysis of 587 of the donors reported 276 Gb of sequence data and approximately 110 million unique TCR beta sequences from around 200 million T cells. An early release covering about 600 HLA-typed donors comprised 250 to 350 gigabases of sequencing data and 65 million to 100 million unique TCR sequences. The genetic ancestry cluster associated with self-reported Caucasian donors included about 84% of the 398 genotyped donors. The study aimed to test whether cataloging public T cell receptors could reveal signatures of past pathogen exposure. The T cell repertoires of several hundred subjects were profiled by immunosequencing and related to cytomegalovirus serostatus. A separate validation cohort of 100 to 150 different subjects was used in addition to the 666-subject first cohort. The study combined high-throughput TCR immunosequencing, statistical association of individual TCRs with disease status, and machine learning to predict cytomegalovirus infection status. To study patterns of TCR occurrence, a later analysis re-analyzed previously published TCR beta repertoires from around 670 donors and added high-resolution HLA genotyping. In the later analysis, no new phenotypic data were used to find candidate immune exposures; instead, reliance was placed on TCR beta sequences and their occurrence across donors. An earlier analysis of nearly 600 of the donors applied high-throughput TCR beta sequencing to assess whether each TCR beta V gene segment acted as functional or pseudogenic. Donor age, sex, ethnicity and CMV serostatus were compiled alongside the repertoire data. In a later genetic analysis, genome-wide SNP genotypes for about three fifths of the 666 donors were used, and that subset was treated as a discovery cohort. All discovery cohort repertoires had been generated using a single sequencing platform. Both class I and class II loci were covered by HLA typing, at four-digit resolution. Typing coverage differed by locus: A, B, C, DRB1 and DQB1 were typed in about 620-630 donors, DQA1 in about 550, DPA1 in approximately 600, and DPB1 in around 440. Four or five DR-DQ haplotypes were handled as single units for association and clustering because linkage in the cohort was strong. Among a few hundred genotyped donors of the cohort, an average of about 240,000 unique TCR beta nucleotide sequences were sequenced per donor, roughly 18% of them non-productive. The paper as a whole reports these results and caveats: Strong co-occurrence of HLA alleles, especially DR and DQ, made assigning TCR associations to individual alleles difficult. The presence/absence analyses assumed that sequencing depth was roughly uniform across donors, and that assumption may not be true. In a later analysis, the rate of TCR association differed among HLA loci, with DRB1 alleles having the most associated TCRs and HLA-C alleles having the fewest. Some IMGT-functional V segments, including TRBV6-2 and TRBV6-3, could not be distinguished by the 87-base-pair reads and were therefore excluded. Compared with equally common non-associated chains, HLA-associated TCR beta chains in a later analysis were more clonally expanded and had lower generation probabilities. The study listed 150 to 200 TCR beta chains as associated with cytomegalovirus. In a later genetic analysis, fewer N-insertions in productive TCRs were reported among donors in an Asian-associated ancestry cluster than the approximately 670-donor mean. The cohort was sequenced for TCR beta chains only, and without alpha or paired-chain data the features that could be detected were limited. The earlier analysis of some 560 of the donors excluded roughly 17 rarely observed V segments, including chromosome 9 orphons, because counts were too low. Linkage disequilibrium might explain the correlated functional status among segregating V segments, but an unknown experimental factor could not be excluded. For the cohort, immune exposure information was limited to CMV serostatus. Because some donors lacked HLA typing at each locus, the association tests relied only on the typed subset. In a later genetic analysis, a missense DCLRE1C variant was associated with V-gene and J-gene trimming of TCR beta chains, and the association was replicated in an independent cohort. A further reported finding was that TCR beta sequences accurately predicted the HLA-A and HLA-B alleles for most subjects in the first cohort. A later analysis associated 15,000 to 20,000 TCR beta sequences with specific HLA alleles at a false discovery rate of 0.05. In a later analysis, most CMV-associated TCR beta chains were found to appear HLA-restricted, with HLA associations seemingly driven largely by CMV exposure. Cytomegalovirus status was reported to be diagnosed by the classifier with high specificity and sensitivity in both the original and validation cohorts. According to a later analysis, parvovirus B19, influenza, CMV and Epstein-Barr virus appeared linked to several top co-occurrence clusters. In vitro tests confirmed that a few of the cytomegalovirus-associated TCR beta chains recognize cytomegalovirus antigens. It was suggested by the authors that the approach could potentially be generalized to other disease states and immunological phenotypes. Most TCR sequences were seen in very few donors, while some public TCRs were found in many individuals. A group of highly shared sequence variants was considered likely to be a technical artifact of the sequencing pipeline. In an earlier analysis of roughly 500 of the donors, most TCR beta V segments appeared in productive rearrangements about 87% or about 30% of the time, broadly matching IMGT annotations.

Comments on this clone: Its target antigen remains unknown. No quality values exist for individual bases; no much larger clone is one base distant.

According to the germline V gene (reference sequence), CDR1 reads LNHDA and CDR2 reads SQIVND. Inclusive of the bounding cysteine and phenylalanine, the CDR3 is 13 residues long. Only CDR3 DNA is held: 39 bases, read in frame from base 1. The trim is 5 bases for V and 1 base for J, with a gap of 8 bases between the germline ends. The library was made by the immunoSEQ multiplex PCR assay. For the multiplex PCR, a mixture combining 60 forward primers for TCR Vbeta segments and 13 reverse primers for TCR Jbeta segments was used. The CDR3 region of rearranged TCR beta genes was amplified from genomic DNA with a multiplex PCR assay. The Illumina HiSeq System was used to sequence the amplified TCR beta libraries as 87-base-pair reads. Under the source paper's analysis protocol: A later analysis counted around 72 million unique TCR beta chains across the 550 to 800 repertoires, and 10 million to 12 million of these chains were shared by at least two donors. Raw reads were error-corrected and collapsed into unique sequences with a nearest-neighbor algorithm that merged closely related sequences to remove PCR and sequencing errors. V, D and J gene segments were assigned by aligning CDR3 sequences to IMGT reference sequences. For a sequence to be retained, a match of at least six nucleotides was required to both a V gene segment and a J gene segment. Rearrangements were called productive when the CDR3 lacked stop codons and stayed in frame with V and J; all others were non-productive. Following IMGT convention, CDR3 was defined as the stretch from the second conserved V-encoded cysteine to the conserved J-encoded phenylalanine. The earlier analysis of about 590 of the donors excluded sequences that lacked an unambiguous match to a single V gene segment. An earlier analysis of around 600 of the donors classified V segments as functional when productive rearrangements were above 56.7% and as segregating when the standard deviation between donors was above 5%. A statistical classification framework was built to diagnose cytomegalovirus status from the catalog of TCR beta chain sequences. In a later analysis, TCR nucleotide sequences were compared against IMGT/GENE-DB human TR gene sequences so that V and J genes could be assigned. The TCRdist pipeline was used in a later analysis to assign CDR3 sequences and most-parsimonious VDJ recombination scenarios. In a later analysis, each TCR beta chain was defined by its CDR3 amino acid sequence together with its V-gene family, and reads without a unique V-gene family were excluded. A later analysis removed 450 to 600 highly shared, low-generation-probability nucleotide sequences to deal with suspected cross-contamination and a sequencing artifact. A later analysis calculated a clonal expansion index for each public chain from normalized within-repertoire ranks of inferred template counts. A later analysis computed generation probabilities with a VDJ recombination model fitted to out-of-frame rearrangements, and checked the results against IGoR. Hypergeometric tests were used in a later analysis to score TCR-TCR, TCR-HLA and TCR-CMV co-occurrence, with a repertoire-size bias correction applied to the TCR pairs. In a later analysis, false discovery rates were estimated by permuting HLA or CMV assignments 20 times. In a later analysis, co-occurring TCRs were grouped using DBSCAN, with TCRdist sequence similarity added in when clustering inside HLA-allele-positive subsets. Repertoires with fewer than 30,000 or more than 120,000 public chains were left out of co-occurrence clustering, as were about 5 repertoires with anomalous nucleotide sharing. The table comes from immuneACCESS by way of TCRdb, which keeps in-frame sequences with V and J called. Part of the clones is missing from these tables; in studies checked, under half for an unresolved V gene and the rest for unknown reasons. V and J calls and clone size are copied from that table; D and trimming were computed from the DNA. Present in this sample are 100,000 or so clones, approximately 80% of which were seen just once. Together, the top ten hold 2% to 3% of the sample.

The cohort consisted of some 670 healthy bone marrow donors. At the time of sampling, all cohort members were nominally healthy, though unrecorded immune exposures were likely present. The donor tested CMV seronegative, placing the donor among the 350 to 400 seronegative members of the cohort. A peripheral blood sample was collected from each donor, and TCR beta sequencing was performed on peripheral blood mononuclear cells. The Qiagen DNeasy Blood Extraction Kit was used to extract genomic DNA from the blood cell samples. The material sequenced was PBMCs. The origin of this receptor is a female donor in good health and CMV-seronegative. The rearranged chain carries TRBV19 and TRBJ1-1, and perhaps TRBD1 as D gene, on 6 matching bases. The CDR3 is CASSQQGNTEAFF. The DNA sequence reads TGTGCCAGTAGTCAACAGGGGAACACTGAAGCTTTCTTT.